A selection of T cell receptor beta chains follows, all from one sample in a study of T cell repertoires in cytomegalovirus infection. Their antigens remain unidentified. TCRdb fed the reads into MiXCR, producing one record per CDR3 protein. The table records hundreds of thousands of distinct CDR3 sequences, 30% to 40% of them present only once. The source material was cultured PBMCs, sampled from culture after CMV antigen stimulation. All receptors come from a human donor in good health (CMV status not recorded). Some clones in this sample may be carry-over from other donors' samples. Each CDR3 is given with its conserved first and last residue. Each record gives: clone size, J gene, D gene, V gene, CDR3 protein, CDR3 DNA. D genes are given only for firm matches. For some rows the clone size is stated as once, few or many, or as a class when expanded; others skip it.

clone_size: NA
j_call: TRBJ2-7
d_call: NA
v_call: TRBV5-4
cdr3_aa: CASRHGGVGVSSYEQYF
cdr3_nt: TGTGCCAGCAGGCACGGCGGGGTTGGGGTTAGCTCCTACGAGCAGTACTTC

clone_size: many
j_call: TRBJ1-2
d_call: NA
v_call: TRBV11-2
cdr3_aa: CASSEGGVYGYTF
cdr3_nt: TGTGCCAGCAGTGAAGGGGGTGTCTATGGCTACACCTTC

clone_size: NA
j_call: TRBJ2-1
d_call: NA
v_call: TRBV7-2
cdr3_aa: CASSLIGGDYNEQFF
cdr3_nt: TGTGCCAGCAGCTTAATAGGCGGAGACTACAATGAGCAGTTCTTC

clone_size: NA
j_call: TRBJ2-3
d_call: NA
v_call: TRBV7-2
cdr3_aa: CASSPFGDTQYF
cdr3_nt: TGTGCCAGCAGCCCATTCGGGGATACGCAGTATTTT

clone_size: many
j_call: TRBJ2-7
d_call: NA
v_call: TRBV7-2
cdr3_aa: CASSLNQGYEQYF
cdr3_nt: TGTGCCAGCAGCTTAAACCAGGGCTACGAGCAGTACTTC

clone_size: NA
j_call: TRBJ2-3
d_call: TRBD2
v_call: TRBV3-1
cdr3_aa: CASSYPGLAGVDTQYF
cdr3_nt: TGTGCCAGCAGTTATCCGGGACTAGCGGGAGTAGATACGCAGTATTTT

clone_size: NA
j_call: TRBJ2-5
d_call: NA
v_call: TRBV7-2
cdr3_aa: CASSLIGPQGLGETQYF
cdr3_nt: TGTGCCAGCAGCTTAATTGGACCGCAGGGGCTGGGAGAGACCCAGTACTTC

clone_size: once
j_call: TRBJ2-7
d_call: NA
v_call: TRBV6-1
cdr3_aa: CASSRRAHEQYF
cdr3_nt: TGTGCCAGCAGTCGAAGGGCCCACGAGCAGTACTTC

clone_size: NA
j_call: TRBJ2-6
d_call: NA
v_call: TRBV7-9
cdr3_aa: CASSSIRGNSGANVLTF
cdr3_nt: TGTGCCAGCAGCTCAATCAGGGGAAACTCTGGGGCCAACGTCCTGACTTTC

clone_size: few
j_call: TRBJ1-4
d_call: TRBD1
v_call: TRBV7-9
cdr3_aa: CASSSPWDSRLFF
cdr3_nt: TGTGCCAGCAGCTCTCCTTGGGACAGTCGACTGTTTTTT

clone_size: few
j_call: TRBJ1-1
d_call: NA
v_call: TRBV19
cdr3_aa: CASSIRGAANTEAFF
cdr3_nt: TGTGCCAGTAGTATCAGAGGGGCGGCGAACACTGAAGCTTTCTTT

clone_size: NA
j_call: TRBJ2-2
d_call: TRBD1
v_call: TRBV6-6
cdr3_aa: CASSYSPGQGTGELFF
cdr3_nt: TGTGCCAGCAGTTACTCCCCGGGACAGGGCACCGGGGAGCTGTTTTTT

clone_size: few
j_call: TRBJ2-1
d_call: TRBD2
v_call: TRBV7-2
cdr3_aa: CASSSQRGVYNEQFF
cdr3_nt: TGTGCCAGCAGCTCGCAGCGGGGGGTCTACAATGAGCAGTTCTTC